The sequence of this T cell receptor beta chain was determined in a study of OX40 agonist ivuxolimab in advanced cancers. Study-level background: Antecedent anti-PD-1, anti-PD-L1 or anti-CTLA-4 therapy was permissible, with 35% to 40% having received some.

Produced via immunoSEQ multiplex PCR; TCRdb's table is partial and in-frame only. This table has about 62,000 clones, approximately 92% appearing once. V lost 7 bases and J 0 bases, leaving 17 bases between the germline ends. The germline V gene has CDR1 SQVTM and CDR2 ANQGSEA. This CDR3 contains 15 residues. Collection of blood occurred at baseline, at cycle 4 day 1, and at cycle 7 day 1. The rearrangement joins TRBV29-1 to TRBJ2-3; either TRBD1 or TRBD2 may fit D (5 bases each). This TCR was sampled from an adult with an advanced solid tumor such as melanoma, head and neck, liver or kidney cancer. The sample was CD4+ or CD8+ T cells sorted from blood, taken in a trial of the OX40 agonist ivuxolimab. The CDR3 sequence: CSASPRDGSTDTQYF. CDR3 coding DNA: TGCAGCGCATCCCCCCGGGACGGTAGCACAGATACGCAGTATTTT.